This TCR beta chain emerged from a study of identical twins. Study conclusions and caveats: The analysis was cross-sectional rather than longitudinal within donors.

MiXCR, applied by TCRdb to the 5' RACE reads, yields one record per CDR3 protein. The sample lists under 400,000 distinct CDR3 sequences; approximately 8.7% were seen once. Looked up from germline, CDR1 is LGHNT and CDR2 is FRNRAP. V lost 6 bases and J lost 6; bases outside the gene matches: 11. This CDR3 is built from 15 residues. As concerns this clonotype: As yet, its antigen is unknown.

No donor was unhealthy or non-Caucasian. The chain recombines TRBV12-5 with TRBJ2-1; 7 bases fit TRBD1. The sample was naive T cells sorted from blood. The clonotype originates from a woman in her forties or fifties in good health. This CDR3 reads CASGRGQGTRNEQFF. The DNA of the CDR3 is TGTGCTAGTGGGAGGGGGCAGGGGACCCGCAATGAGCAGTTCTTC.